Below are 5 T cell receptor beta chains sequenced from a single sample in a study of cytomegalovirus exposure and HLA in healthy donors. Use of 60 Vbeta and 13 Jbeta primers characterized the PCR. Method: immunoSEQ multiplex PCR; TCRdb's copy keeps in-frame clones and lacks some. This sample's table reports 100,000 to 150,000 clones. Sequenced material: PBMCs. Every receptor here comes from a man aged 18 to 30 in good health and CMV-seronegative.

V usage is TRBV5-1 and J usage is TRBJ1-3; TRBD1 might be the D (6 bases). The V end was cut by 2 bases, the J end by 4 bases, with 10 bases between. The length of the CDR3 is 14 residues. Germline CDR1 is SGHRS and CDR2 is YFSETQ. CDR3 protein: CASSFGGPGNTIYF. The CDR3 DNA follows: TGCGCCAGCAGCTTCGGGGGGCCAGGAAACACCATATATTTT.

The chain carries TRBV11-2 and TRBJ2-7, with 11 bases identical to TRBD2. Germline V gene lookup returns CDR1 SGHAT and CDR2 FQNNGV. The CDR3 covers 15 residues. The V segment lost 5 bases and the J segment 0 bases; nucleotides outside the gene matches: 3. Here the CDR3 DNA reads TGTGCCAGCAGCCGGGGACTAGCGGACTCCTACGAGCAGTACTTC. The encoded protein is CASSRGLADSYEQYF.

The V gene is TRBV19, the J gene TRBJ2-1, with 8 nucleotides matching TRBD2. Trimming at V came to 3 bases and at J to 5 bases, leaving 9 bases not matched to a gene. The CDR3 extends over 16 amino acids. Germline assignment: CDR1 LNHDA and CDR2 SQIVND (reference sequence). CDR3 DNA sequence: TGTGCCAGTAGTATTGGGAGCGGGAGTATCGACAATGAGCAGTTCTTC. Amino acids: CASSIGSGSIDNEQFF.

The chain has TRBV7-2 and TRBJ2-7, with TRBD2 matching over 7 bases. The germline CDR1 and CDR2 sequences are SGHTA and FQGNSA. The CDR3 covers 16 residues. Trimming cost V 1 base and J 4 bases; bases outside gene matches: 10. The CDR3 DNA sequence: TGTGCCAGCAGCTTAGAGAGGACTAGGGGATGGTACGAGCAGTACTTC. Translating gives CASSLERTRGWYEQYF.

The V gene is TRBV10-3, the J gene TRBJ2-7; TRBD1 is a possible D gene (5 bases). Trimming pared 3 bases from V and 4 bases from J, leaving 7 bases between. CDR1 is ENHRY, CDR2 SYGVKD, per germline. The CDR3 loop spans 12 amino acids. CDR3 nucleotides: TGTGCCATCAGTGAAGACAGTTACGAGCAGTACTTC. This gives the protein CAISEDSYEQYF.